Shown below are 23 T cell receptor beta chains from a single sample sequenced in a study of blood T cell repertoires in COVID-19. Profiling relied on immunoSEQ multiplex PCR, and the TCRdb table lists in-frame clones only, not all of them. The data hold about 260,000 clones, with 80% to 90% observed a single time. Material: peripheral blood. The receptors were gathered from a man under 40 with active or convalescent COVID-19.

This chain uses TRBV13 with TRBJ1-5, with 7 bases matching TRBD1. CDR1 is PRHDT, CDR2 FYEKMQ, per germline (reference sequence). The CDR3 has 18 residues. V shed 3 bases, J shed 0 bases, and the junction held 11 bases outside the gene matches. CDR3 nucleotides: TGTGCCAGCAGCTTGCGCACAGGGGTAACGAATAGCAATCAGCCCCAGCATTTT. Protein sequence: CASSLRTGVTNSNQPQHF.

The chain carries TRBV11-2 and TRBJ2-5, with 7 bases lining up with TRBD1. V was clipped by 4 bases and J by 5 bases; unmatched bases: 7. The CDR3 runs 14 residues. CDR1 SGHAT and CDR2 FQNNGV come from the germline V gene. The CDR3 DNA reads as TGTGCCAGCAGCTCTCGACAGGGTGTGGAGACCCAGTACTTC. Its translation is CASSSRQGVETQYF.

The chain joins TRBV30 to TRBJ1-1; D may be TRBD1 (5 bases). Trimming removed 4 bases at V and 1 base at J, with 16 bases between. This CDR3 comprises 15 residues. Germline V gene data show CDR1 as GTSNPN and CDR2 as SVGIG (reference sequence). CDR3 sequence: CAWMDERGRNTEAFF. As DNA, the CDR3 is TGTGCCTGGATGGATGAAAGGGGTAGGAACACTGAAGCTTTCTTT.

The chain links TRBV9 to TRBJ1-4, with 10 bases aligning to TRBD1. There are 19 residues in the CDR3. In germline, CDR1 is SGDLS, CDR2 YYNGEE. Trimming cost V 4 bases and J 2 bases; bases outside gene matches: 14. The CDR3 loop is CASSPSPGTGVTTNEKLFF. In DNA form, the CDR3 reads TGTGCCAGCAGCCCAAGTCCCGGGACAGGGGTAACTACTAATGAAAAACTGTTTTTT.

The V call is TRBV6-1, the J call TRBJ1-6, with no clear D. The germline V and J ends were trimmed by 2 bases and 9 bases, with 5 bases remaining between them. This CDR3 has 12 residues. The germline V gene has CDR1 MNHNS and CDR2 SASEGT. CDR3 DNA sequence: TGTGCCAGCAGTGAATTCCTTTCACCCCTCCACTTT. Its protein is CASSEFLSPLHF.

This chain uses TRBV7-2 with TRBJ2-7, with D unresolved. This CDR3 region has 13 residues. V was trimmed by 4 bases and J by 5 bases, leaving 12 bases between them. In germline, CDR1 is SGHTA, CDR2 FQGNSA. For the CDR3, the DNA is TGTGCCAGCAGCTCAGCCAATGTCAACGAGCAGTACTTC. It codes for CASSSANVNEQYF.

The chain carries TRBV14 and TRBJ2-2, with D possibly TRBD1 on 5 matching bases. The CDR3 has 16 amino acids. Trimming shortened V by 1 base and J by 0 bases, and 9 bases separated the two germline ends. Germline CDR1 SGHDN, CDR2 FVKESK. The CDR3, as DNA: TGTGCCAGCAGCCAAGTCAGGGCCCCGAACACCGGGGAGCTGTTTTTT. This encodes CASSQVRAPNTGELFF.

With respect to this clone: Other DNA sequences within the sample encode an identical CDR3. The rearrangement joins TRBV9 to TRBJ2-7; weak D call: TRBD2 (5 bases). The germline V gene encodes CDR1 SGDLS and CDR2 YYNGEE. Trimming took 0 bases from V and 3 from J, leaving 10 bases between them. The CDR3 consists of 14 residues. The CDR3 loop is CASSVDGSDYEQYF. In DNA form, the CDR3 reads TGTGCCAGCAGCGTAGACGGTAGCGACTACGAGCAGTACTTC. Supplemented by reference TRBV9 and TRBJ2-7, the full variable domain reads DSGVTQTPKHLITATGQRVTLRCSPRSGDLSVYWYQQSLDQGLQFLIQYYNGEERAKGNILERFSAQQFPDLHSELNLSSLELGDSALYFCASSVDGSDYEQYFGPGTRLTVT.

This clone was seen a single time. The chain couples TRBV2 to TRBJ1-2, with D unresolved. Deletions cut 2 bases from V and 7 bases from J, with 17 bases between. Germline CDR1 and CDR2: SNHLY and FYNNEI. There are 15 residues in the CDR3. The CDR3 reads CASSEFGAGVGGYTF. As DNA, the CDR3 is TGTGCCAGCAGTGAATTTGGAGCCGGGGTCGGTGGCTACACCTTC.

This rearrangement joins TRBV7-9 to TRBJ2-3; TRBD1 is a possible D gene (5 bases). The CDR3 contains 12 residues. Germline loops: CDR1 SEHNR, CDR2 FQNEAQ (reference sequence). Trimming shortened V by 5 bases and J by 5 bases, and 8 bases separated the two germline ends. The CDR3 sequence is CASSLQGDTQYF. The CDR3 DNA sequence: TGTGCCAGCAGCCTGCAGGGAGATACGCAGTATTTT. Filled out from reference TRBV7-9 and TRBJ2-3, the complete variable domain reads DTGVSQNPRHKITKRGQNVTFRCDPISEHNRLYWYRQTLGQGPEFLTYFQNEAQLEKSRLLSDRFSAERPKGSFSTLEIQRTEQGDSAMYLCASSLQGDTQYFGPGTRLTVL.

This clone was found a few times. This sequence joins TRBV15 and TRBJ2-4, with TRBD2 matching 8 bases. V was pared by 2 bases and J by 9 bases, with 12 bases of the junction left unmatched. Germline CDR1 LNHNV, CDR2 YYDKDF (reference sequence). The CDR3 covers 16 residues. The CDR3 reads CATSRLGRGALGIQYF. The CDR3 coding sequence is TGTGCCACCAGCAGACTAGGGCGGGGGGCCTTGGGCATTCAGTACTTC.

The V gene is TRBV29-1, the J gene TRBJ1-5; the D gene is possibly TRBD1 (6 bases). CDR1 and CDR2 (germline): SQVTM, ANQGSEA. V lost 6 bases to trimming and J lost 0 bases, with 21 bases between them. This CDR3 has 17 amino acids. The CDR3 DNA is TGCAGCGTGGGATTGGGCACAGGGCGTCATAGCAATCAGCCCCAGCATTTT. It translates to CSVGLGTGRHSNQPQHF.

The chain links TRBV2 to TRBJ1-2; a weak D match, TRBD1 (6 bases). V was cut by 8 bases and J by 3 bases, with 16 bases left in between. The germline V gene has CDR1 SNHLY and CDR2 FYNNEI. The CDR3 covers 14 residues. CDR3 sequence reads: CASADRSDYYGYTF. As DNA, the CDR3 is TGTGCCAGCGCAGACAGGAGCGACTACTATGGCTACACCTTC.

The J gene is TRBJ2-7, the V gene TRBV7-7; 7 positions agree with TRBD1. CDR1 is SSHAT and CDR2 is FNYEAQ in the germline V gene (reference sequence). There are 16 residues in the CDR3. With 0 bases clipped from V and 1 base from J, the junction kept 6 bases outside the gene matches. CDR3 DNA: TGTGCCAGCAGCTTAGCGCGACAGGGAGATTCCTACGAGCAGTACTTC. It codes for CASSLARQGDSYEQYF.

V usage is TRBV10-3 and J usage is TRBJ2-7; 10 nucleotides match TRBD1. The CDR3 totals 14 residues. V lost 10 bases to trimming and J lost 4 bases; unmatched junction nucleotides: 10. Germline CDR1 and CDR2: ENHRY and SYGVKD. Here the CDR3 reads CATAHRTGGYEQYF. CDR3 DNA: TGTGCCACTGCCCATAGGACAGGGGGTTACGAGCAGTACTTC.

The chain couples TRBV13 to TRBJ2-7; the match to TRBD2 covers 7 bases. The CDR3 spans 17 residues. V gave up 0 bases and J gave up 0 bases; unmatched junction bases: 8. Germline loops: CDR1 PRHDT, CDR2 FYEKMQ (reference sequence). The DNA of the CDR3 is TGTGCCAGCAGCTTAGGAGGGGACTACTATTCCTCCTACGAGCAGTACTTC. This codes for CASSLGGDYYSSYEQYF.

V is TRBV11-3 and J is TRBJ1-3; tentatively, D is TRBD1 (6 bases). Trimming removed 5 bases from V and 2 bases from J, with 10 bases in between. The CDR3 runs 14 residues. Germline lookup yields CDR1 SGHNT and CDR2 YENEEA. CDR3 in DNA: TGTGCCAGCAGCCAGGCAGGGGCTGGAAACACCATATATTTT. This encodes CASSQAGAGNTIYF. The full variable domain, its missing parts supplied by reference TRBV11-3 and TRBJ1-3, is EAGVVQSPRYKIIEKKQPVAFWCNPISGHNTLYWYLQNLGQGPELLIRYENEEAVDDSQLPKDRFSAERLKGVDSTLKIQPAELGDSAVYLCASSQAGAGNTIYFGEGSWLTVV.

This clone has a single count. The V and J genes are TRBV15 and TRBJ1-6; D is ambiguous. The CDR3 is 13 amino acids. Germline CDR1 and CDR2: LNHNV and YYDKDF (reference sequence). V was cut by 1 base and J by 9 bases, with 7 bases left in between. The CDR3 here is CATSRAGFSPLHF. CDR3 DNA sequence: TGTGCCACCAGCAGAGCGGGGTTTTCACCCCTCCACTTT. Together with reference TRBV15 and TRBJ1-6, the CDR3 gives the full variable domain: DAMVIQNPRYQVTQFGKPVTLSCSQTLNHNVMYWYQQKSSQAPKLLFHYYDKDFNNEADTPDNFQSRRPNTSFCFLDIRSPGLGDTAMYLCATSRAGFSPLHFGNGTRLTVT.

This clone was recorded a few times. The gene calls are TRBV13 and TRBJ1-5, with TRBD1 matching 7 bases. The CDR3 totals 14 residues. Germline V gene data show CDR1 as PRHDT and CDR2 as FYEKMQ (reference sequence). Trimming took 4 bases from V and 4 from J; bases not matched to a gene: 4. The CDR3 sequence is CASSYAQGNQPQHF. CDR3 bases: TGTGCCAGCAGCTACGCACAGGGGAATCAGCCCCAGCATTTT.

The rearrangement uses TRBV4-3 and TRBJ1-1, with 8 bases aligning to TRBD1. The CDR3 is 14 amino acids. CDR1 and CDR2 (germline): LGHNA, YSLEER. With 3 bases clipped from V and 3 bases from J, the junction kept 3 bases outside the gene matches. The CDR3: CASSQGQDYTEAFF. CDR3 coding DNA: TGCGCCAGCAGCCAGGGACAGGATTACACTGAAGCTTTCTTT.

The CDR3 here is CASSYLGGGGNTIYF. DNA of the CDR3: TGTGCCAGCAGTTACCTGGGAGGTGGTGGAAACACCATATATTTT. The V gene is TRBV6-6, the J gene TRBJ1-3; D remains ambiguous. The CDR3 loop spans 15 amino acids. V dropped 2 bases and J dropped 3 bases, with 11 bases sitting between them. Germline loops: CDR1 MNHNY, CDR2 SVGAGI (reference sequence).

The CDR3 DNA follows: TGTGCCAGCAGTACAGCAGGGGGGAACACTGAAGCTTTCTTT. Encoded protein: CASSTAGGNTEAFF. V usage is TRBV27 and J usage is TRBJ1-1; TRBD1 aligns across 7 bases. The J segment lost 1 base and the V segment lost 5 bases, leaving 4 bases of the junction unmatched. Germline assignment: CDR1 MNHEY and CDR2 SMNVEV (reference sequence). There are 14 residues in the CDR3.

The V gene is TRBV5-5, the J gene TRBJ2-2; 11 bases line up with TRBD2. The junction had 2 bases not matched to a gene; V was cut back by 0 bases and J by 1 base. Per germline, CDR1 SGHKS and CDR2 YYEKEE (reference sequence). CDR3 size: 17 residues. CDR3 DNA sequence: TGTGCCAGCAGCTTGGAAGGGACTAGCGGGAACACCGGGGAGCTGTTTTTT. It encodes CASSLEGTSGNTGELFF.